The next 28 T cell receptor beta chains were all read from a single sample in a study of cytomegalovirus exposure and HLA in healthy donors. This PCR relied on a set of 60 Vbeta primers and 13 Jbeta primers. Only in-frame clones appear in the TCRdb table, and some are missing; sequencing was by immunoSEQ multiplex PCR. The sample shows 150,000 to 200,000 clones, 65% to 85% of them seen only once. Sequencing used PBMCs. The origin of the receptors is a woman aged 40 to 49 in good health and CMV-seropositive.

This rearrangement joins TRBV18 to TRBJ1-2, with D maybe TRBD1 (6 bases). From germline, CDR1 is KGHSH and CDR2 LQKENI. This CDR3 region has 13 residues. V dropped 3 bases and J dropped 8 bases, with 13 bases sitting between them. This CDR3 is CASSPDSTMGYTF. As DNA, the CDR3 is TGTGCCAGCTCACCGGACAGCACCATGGGCTACACCTTC.

The chain combines TRBV10-3 with TRBJ2-7; TRBD1 might be the D (6 bases). This CDR3 has 12 amino acids. CDR1 is ENHRY, CDR2 SYGVKD, per germline. The germline V and J ends were trimmed by 0 bases and 12 bases, with 12 bases remaining between them. The CDR3 region has the DNA TGTGCCATCAGTGAGTCGGGGACAACGCGGTACTTC. It is translated as CAISESGTTRYF.

The chain has TRBV14 and TRBJ2-7; TRBD2 might be the D (6 bases). Germline V gene lookup returns CDR1 SGHDN and CDR2 FVKESK. V lost 0 bases to trimming and J lost 7 bases, with 16 bases between them. This CDR3 is 15 amino acids long. This chain's CDR3 is CASSQDWTGVWEQYF. The DNA for the CDR3 is TGTGCCAGCAGCCAAGATTGGACGGGAGTCTGGGAGCAGTACTTC. Based on the CDR3 plus reference TRBV14 and TRBJ2-7, the full variable domain is EAGVTQFPSHSVIEKGQTVTLRCDPISGHDNLYWYRRVMGKEIKFLLHFVKESKQDESGMPNNRFLAERTGGTYSTLKVQPAELEDSGVYFCASSQDWTGVWEQYFGPGTRLTVT.

This rearrangement joins TRBV6-5 to TRBJ1-1, with 8 nucleotides matching TRBD1. Germline V gene sequence: CDR1 MNHEY, CDR2 SVGAGI. The length of the CDR3 is 14 residues. J was trimmed by 1 base and V by 4 bases; bases with no gene match: 2. CDR3 loop: CASSFGTGNTEAFF. For the CDR3, the DNA is TGTGCCAGCAGTTTCGGGACAGGGAACACTGAAGCTTTCTTT.

This rearrangement joins TRBV2 to TRBJ2-3; 13 nucleotides match TRBD2. With 5 bases clipped from V and 1 base from J, the junction kept 6 bases outside the gene matches. The germline CDR1 and CDR2 sequences are SNHLY and FYNNEI. The CDR3 runs to 17 residues. The CDR3 DNA is TGTGCCAGCAGTTTGACTAGCGGGGGGCGGGGCACAGATACGCAGTATTTT. This encodes CASSLTSGGRGTDTQYF.

The chain combines TRBV5-1 with TRBJ1-1; D may be TRBD1 (6 bases). The CDR3 loop spans 14 amino acids. Between the trimmed V and J ends, which lost 4 bases and 7 bases, there was a span of 17 bases. Germline V gene data show CDR1 as SGHRS and CDR2 as YFSETQ. CDR3 protein: CASSPGGGEREAFF. CDR3 DNA sequence: TGCGCCAGCAGCCCGGGGGGGGGCGAGCGTGAAGCTTTCTTT. Drawing the rest from reference TRBV5-1 and TRBJ1-1, the complete variable domain is KAGVTQTPRYLIKTRGQQVTLSCSPISGHRSVSWYQQTPGQGLQFLFEYFSETQRNKGNFPGRFSGRQFSNSRSEMNVSTLELGDSALYLCASSPGGGEREAFFGQGTRLTVV.

As DNA, the CDR3 is TGTGCCAGCAGTCAACCAGGGGTGGGGCAGTACTTC. Its translation is CASSQPGVGQYF. V usage is TRBV28 and J usage is TRBJ2-7, with D possibly matching TRBD1 (6 bases). Trimming stripped 5 bases from V and 9 bases from J, with 14 bases between. Germline V gives CDR1 MDHEN, CDR2 SYDVKM. The CDR3 runs 12 residues.

V and J are TRBV2 and TRBJ2-3; TRBD2 might be the D (5 bases). CDR3 length: 13 amino acids. Trimming removed 11 bases at V and 6 bases at J, with 18 bases between. The germline CDR1 and CDR2 sequences are SNHLY and FYNNEI. The CDR3 sequence: CAGNGISSDTQYF. CDR3 in DNA: TGTGCCGGAAACGGGATTTCCTCCGATACGCAGTATTTT.

Here the CDR3 DNA reads TGCGCCAGCACATACCAAGAGACCCAGTACTTC. Protein product: CASTYQETQYF. The chain employs TRBV5-1 and TRBJ2-5; D gene unclear. There are 11 residues in the CDR3. Trimming left V 6 bases short and J 0 bases short, with 3 bases between. Germline V lookup: CDR1 SGHRS, CDR2 YFSETQ. Looking up the rest from reference TRBV5-1 and TRBJ2-5 gives the full variable domain: KAGVTQTPRYLIKTRGQQVTLSCSPISGHRSVSWYQQTPGQGLQFLFEYFSETQRNKGNFPGRFSGRQFSNSRSEMNVSTLELGDSALYLCASTYQETQYFGPGTRLLVL.

In its sample, this clone was seen once. The CDR3 protein is CASSSNPGTNLYEQYF. In DNA form, the CDR3 reads TGTGCCAGCAGTTCCAATCCCGGGACAAACCTCTACGAGCAGTACTTC. The rearrangement uses TRBV6-5 and TRBJ2-7; tentative D call: TRBD1 (6 bases). Germline V gene data show CDR1 as MNHEY and CDR2 as SVGAGI. The CDR3 contains 16 residues. Trimming left V 4 bases short and J 3 bases short, with 19 bases between.

The rearrangement links TRBV5-1 to TRBJ2-7, with 12 bases lining up with TRBD1. CDR1 is SGHRS and CDR2 is YFSETQ in the germline V gene. Losses at the gene ends were 5 bases for V and 7 bases for J; bases not matched to a gene: 7. This CDR3 is built from 14 residues. The CDR3 DNA reads TGCGCCAGCAGGCTGGGACAGGGGGCGGGGGAGCAGTACTTC. Its translation is CASRLGQGAGEQYF.

The gene calls are TRBV7-2 and TRBJ2-1; 12 nucleotides line up with TRBD2. Trimming took 5 bases from V and 10 from J; bases not matched to a gene: 9. Germline lookup yields CDR1 SGHTA and CDR2 FQGNSA. There are 15 residues in the CDR3. The DNA of the CDR3 is TGTGCCAGCAGCCTAGACCTAGCGGGGGGGCGCGAGCAGTTCTTC. This encodes CASSLDLAGGREQFF.

This clone was recorded once. This chain links TRBV5-4 with TRBJ2-7; TRBD1 agrees at 9 bases. The CDR3 has 13 residues. CDR1 is SGHNT and CDR2 is YYREEE in the germline V gene (reference sequence). J lost 2 bases, V lost 3 bases, and 0 bases had no gene match. CDR3 protein: CASSWDRAYEQYF. CDR3 in DNA: TGTGCCAGCAGCTGGGACAGGGCCTACGAGCAGTACTTC.

The chain uses TRBV6-6 and TRBJ2-1; the match to TRBD2 covers 7 bases. V trimming: 0 bases; J trimming: 9 bases; junction bases outside the gene matches: 5. The germline V gene encodes CDR1 MNHNY and CDR2 SVGAGI (reference sequence). This CDR3 region has 14 residues. The CDR3 loop reads CASSYSPGEGEQFF. In nucleotides, the CDR3 is TGTGCCAGCAGTTACTCTCCCGGGGAGGGTGAGCAGTTCTTC.

The chain links TRBV6-6 to TRBJ2-1; D possibly corresponds to TRBD1 (6 bases). CDR3 length: 15 residues. The V and J ends lost 1 base and 8 bases respectively, with 15 bases between them. Germline V gene lookup returns CDR1 MNHNY and CDR2 SVGAGI (reference sequence). The CDR3: CASSYLVQGLDEQFF. The CDR3 bases are TGTGCCAGCAGTTACTTGGTACAGGGTTTAGATGAGCAGTTCTTC.

The CDR3 reads CASSLAGRVGLAGNNEQFF. Written as DNA, the CDR3 is TGCGCCAGCAGCTTGGCTGGGAGGGTCGGACTAGCGGGGAACAATGAGCAGTTCTTC. The V gene is TRBV5-1, the J gene TRBJ2-1; 12 nucleotides line up with TRBD2. Per germline, CDR1 SGHRS and CDR2 YFSETQ. With V trimmed by 0 bases and J by 5 bases, 12 bases remained unmatched. The CDR3 loop spans 19 amino acids. Complete variable domain (other parts from reference TRBV5-1 and TRBJ2-1): KAGVTQTPRYLIKTRGQQVTLSCSPISGHRSVSWYQQTPGQGLQFLFEYFSETQRNKGNFPGRFSGRQFSNSRSEMNVSTLELGDSALYLCASSLAGRVGLAGNNEQFFGPGTRLTVL.

The chain combines TRBV7-8 with TRBJ1-1; D is possibly TRBD1 (5 bases). The CDR3 spans 16 residues. CDR1 and CDR2 from the germline V gene are SGHVS and FQNEAQ. The ends were cut back, 5 bases at V and 2 bases at J, with 18 bases in the middle. CDR3 bases: TGTGCCAGCAGCCCGGGTTACCGACAGCTAAACACTGAAGCTTTCTTT. Protein product: CASSPGYRQLNTEAFF.

This clone was seen a handful of times. This chain joins TRBV7-2 and TRBJ1-1; D is possibly TRBD1 (5 bases). The CDR3 sequence is 12 residues long. V was pared by 3 bases and J by 3 bases, with 5 bases between. Germline V CDR1 and CDR2: SGHTA, FQGNSA. This chain's CDR3 is CASSFRDTEAFF. CDR3 nucleotides: TGTGCCAGCAGCTTCAGGGACACTGAAGCTTTCTTT. The full variable domain, in which reference TRBV7-2 and TRBJ1-1 provide the parts outside the CDR3, is GAGVSQSPSNKVTEKGKDVELRCDPISGHTALYWYRQSLGQGLEFLIYFQGNSAPDKSGLPSDRFSAERTGGSVSTLTIQRTQQEDSAVYLCASSFRDTEAFFGQGTRLTVV.

The chain couples TRBV14 to TRBJ1-4; 7 bases are a match to TRBD1. From germline, CDR1 is SGHDN and CDR2 FVKESK. This CDR3 has 16 amino acids. Trimming removed 3 bases from V and 5 bases from J; junction bases left unmatched: 9. The CDR3 coding sequence is TGTGCCAGCAGCCACAACCCGGGACAGACGAATGAAAAACTGTTTTTT. Translating it yields CASSHNPGQTNEKLFF.

This chain links TRBV7-6 with TRBJ1-2, with 10 bases that match TRBD1. The V gene end was trimmed by 4 bases and the J gene end by 7 bases; junction bases not matched to a gene: 15. The CDR3 is 17 residues long. Germline CDR1 and CDR2: SGHVS and FNYEAQ. DNA of the CDR3: TGTGCCAGCAGCTCCAGGACAGGGGGGCCCCCGGGAAGTGGCTACACCTTC. It codes for CASSSRTGGPPGSGYTF.

Comment on this clone: The junction and the germline gene differ at one end; a read error may be behind it. This sequence joins TRBV5-8 and TRBJ1-4, with D possibly TRBD1 on 5 matching bases. Germline loops: CDR1 SGHTS, CDR2 YDEGEE. This CDR3 comprises 16 residues. CDR3 sequence reads: CASSFGGTATNEQLFF. The CDR3 DNA sequence: TGTGCCAGCAGCTTTGGAGGGACCGCAACTAATGAACAACTGTTTTTT.

The rearrangement joins TRBV7-6 to TRBJ2-5, with D tentatively TRBD1 (7 bases). This CDR3 spans 16 amino acids. The germline V and J ends were trimmed by 1 base and 2 bases, with 14 bases remaining between them. Germline lookup yields CDR1 SGHVS and CDR2 FNYEAQ. CDR3 in DNA: TGTGCCAGCAGCTTAGGAGGAGGGGGCGTACAAGAGACCCAGTACTTC. Residues: CASSLGGGGVQETQYF.

This rearrangement joins TRBV10-2 to TRBJ1-1; a weak D match, TRBD1 (5 bases). Germline V CDR1 and CDR2: WSHSY, SAAADI. CDR3 length: 13 amino acids. Trimming removed 6 bases from V and 2 bases from J, with 10 bases in between. The CDR3 region has the DNA TGCGCCAGCAGCCTGACAGAAAACACTGAAGCTTTCTTT. Translation: CASSLTENTEAFF.

The chain uses TRBV6-1 and TRBJ1-2, with D possibly being TRBD1 (6 bases). Germline V gene data show CDR1 as MNHNS and CDR2 as SASEGT. Trimming shortened V by 2 bases and J by 2 bases, and 6 bases separated the two germline ends. There are 13 residues in the CDR3. In DNA form, the CDR3 reads TGTGCCAGCAGTGAACAGGGGAACTATGGCTACACCTTC. Translated: CASSEQGNYGYTF.

The gene calls are TRBV29-1 and TRBJ2-1, with a possible D match to TRBD1 (6 bases). Germline V lookup: CDR1 SQVTM, CDR2 ANQGSEA. This CDR3 contains 12 residues. The V gene lost 3 bases and the J gene lost 9 bases, with 12 bases spanning the gap. The CDR3 sequence is CSVDVTDSEQFF. The DNA for the CDR3 is TGCAGCGTTGATGTGACGGACAGTGAGCAGTTCTTC.

The chain uses TRBV7-8 and TRBJ1-3; D not certain. Germline V CDR1 and CDR2: SGHVS, FQNEAQ. V gave up 5 bases and J gave up 2 bases, with 10 bases separating them. The CDR3 is made up of 14 amino acids. CDR3 in DNA: TGTGCCAGCAGCCTAGTAGTCGCTGGAAACACCATATATTTT. It specifies CASSLVVAGNTIYF.

This clone was seen only a few times. The genes are TRBV7-9 and TRBJ2-7; 8 nucleotides agree with TRBD2. Germline assignment: CDR1 SEHNR and CDR2 FQNEAQ (reference sequence). This CDR3 is 18 amino acids long. V was pared by 5 bases and J by 0 bases, with 15 bases of the junction left unmatched. CDR3 in amino acids: CASSLPRGGPKSSYEQYF. The CDR3, as DNA: TGTGCCAGCAGCCTCCCCCGGGGGGGGCCCAAGAGCTCCTACGAGCAGTACTTC.

The chain combines TRBV6-5 with TRBJ2-1; 7 bases agree with TRBD2. Germline V CDR1 and CDR2: MNHEY, SVGAGI. The J segment lost 7 bases and the V segment lost 0 bases, leaving 6 bases of the junction unmatched. This CDR3 is built from 15 residues. This chain's CDR3 is CASSYSTGGWNEQFF. In DNA form, the CDR3 reads TGTGCCAGCAGTTACTCAACGGGGGGTTGGAATGAGCAGTTCTTC.